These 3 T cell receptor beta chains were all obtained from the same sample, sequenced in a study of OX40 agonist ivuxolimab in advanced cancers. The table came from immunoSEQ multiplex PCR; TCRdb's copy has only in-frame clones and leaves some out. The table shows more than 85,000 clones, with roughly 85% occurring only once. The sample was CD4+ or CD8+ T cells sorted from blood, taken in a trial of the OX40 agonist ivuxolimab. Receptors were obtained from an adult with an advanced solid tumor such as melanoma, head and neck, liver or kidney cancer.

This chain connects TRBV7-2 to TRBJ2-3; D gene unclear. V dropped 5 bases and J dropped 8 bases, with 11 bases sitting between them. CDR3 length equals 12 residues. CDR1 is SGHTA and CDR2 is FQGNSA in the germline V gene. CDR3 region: CASSPPAGTQYF. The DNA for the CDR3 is TGTGCCAGCAGCCCGCCCGCTGGTACGCAGTATTTT.

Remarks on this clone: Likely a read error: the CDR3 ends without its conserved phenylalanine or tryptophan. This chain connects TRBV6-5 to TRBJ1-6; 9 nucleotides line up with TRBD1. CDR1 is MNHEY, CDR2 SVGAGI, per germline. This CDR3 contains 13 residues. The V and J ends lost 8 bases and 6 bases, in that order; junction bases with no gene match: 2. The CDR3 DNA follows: TGTGCCAGCTCGGGACAGGGTAATTCACCCCTCCACCTT. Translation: CASSGQGNSPLHL.

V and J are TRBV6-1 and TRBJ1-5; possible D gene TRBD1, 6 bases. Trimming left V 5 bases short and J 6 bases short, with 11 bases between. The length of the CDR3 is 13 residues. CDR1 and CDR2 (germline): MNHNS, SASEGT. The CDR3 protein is CASSPQGSQPQHF. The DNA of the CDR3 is TGTGCCAGCAGTCCCCAGGGGAGTCAGCCCCAGCATTTT.